The TCR beta chain under discussion was sequenced for a study of shared clonotypes between healthy human individuals. Whole-study results and caveats: On the whole, naive subsets had larger estimated richness than memory subsets had. Clonotype sharing across a handful of donors was observed for approximately 5% of naive CD4 clonotypes.

The CDR3 length is 14 residues. Trimming left V 6 bases short and J 5 bases short, with 14 bases between. Germline V gives CDR1 MNHEY, CDR2 SMNVEV (reference sequence). It was at deep level that the assay was run. Clones were read by immunoSEQ multiplex PCR, and TCRdb kept only the in-frame ones, dropping some. Of about 820,000 clones listed, 85% to 95% are singletons. Naive CD8 cells lacked CD45RO and underwent positive selection for CCR7, leaving out terminally differentiated effector memory CD45RA+ cells. Concerning this clone itself: Antigen specificity is unknown.

Input material: naive CD8+ T cells sorted from blood. This receptor was taken from a man aged 25-45 years in good health. The J gene is TRBJ2-1, the V gene TRBV27, with D possibly being TRBD1 or TRBD2 (6 bases each). The CDR3 region has the DNA TGTGCCAGCAGCCAGGGGAGGCGGGACAATGAGCAGTTCTTC. Translating gives CASSQGRRDNEQFF.